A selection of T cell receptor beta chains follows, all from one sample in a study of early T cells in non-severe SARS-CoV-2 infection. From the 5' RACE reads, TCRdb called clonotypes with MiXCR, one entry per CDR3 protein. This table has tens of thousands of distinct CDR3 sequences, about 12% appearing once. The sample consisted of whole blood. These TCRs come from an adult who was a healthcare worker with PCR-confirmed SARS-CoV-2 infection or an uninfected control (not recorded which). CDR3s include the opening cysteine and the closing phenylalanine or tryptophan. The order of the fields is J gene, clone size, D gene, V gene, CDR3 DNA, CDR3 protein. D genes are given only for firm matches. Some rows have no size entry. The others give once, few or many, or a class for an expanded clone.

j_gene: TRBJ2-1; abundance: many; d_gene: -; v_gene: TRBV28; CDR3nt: TGTGCCAGCAAGCCCCGGGGCTGGGCGGGGAACTATGAGCAGTTCTTC; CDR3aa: CASKPRGWAGNYEQFF
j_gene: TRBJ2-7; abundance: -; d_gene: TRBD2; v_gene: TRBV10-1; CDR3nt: TGCGCCAGCTCGCCGGGACTAGCGGGAGGGCCGAGGAACGAGCAGTACTTC; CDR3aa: CASSPGLAGGPRNEQYF
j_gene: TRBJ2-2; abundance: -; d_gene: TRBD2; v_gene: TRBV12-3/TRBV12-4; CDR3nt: TGTGCCAGCAGTACTCAATCTAGCGGGAGAAGGAACGGGGAGCTGTTTTTT; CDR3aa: CASSTQSSGRRNGELFF
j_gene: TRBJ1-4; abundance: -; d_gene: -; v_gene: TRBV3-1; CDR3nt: TGTGCCAGCAGCCAAGCAGGGGTTTATGAAAAACTGTTTTTT; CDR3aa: CASSQAGVYEKLFF
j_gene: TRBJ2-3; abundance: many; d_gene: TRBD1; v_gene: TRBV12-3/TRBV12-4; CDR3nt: TGTGCCAGCAGTTTAGAACAGGGGGGAGATACGCAGTATTTT; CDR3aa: CASSLEQGGDTQYF
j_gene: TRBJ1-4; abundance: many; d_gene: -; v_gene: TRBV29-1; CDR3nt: TGCAGCGCAGGGACAACTAATGAAAAACTGTTTTTT; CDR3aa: CSAGTTNEKLFF
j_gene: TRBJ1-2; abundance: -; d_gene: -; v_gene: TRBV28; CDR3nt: TGTGCCAGCAGTTTTCTTACGGTCTATGGCTACACCTTC; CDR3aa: CASSFLTVYGYTF
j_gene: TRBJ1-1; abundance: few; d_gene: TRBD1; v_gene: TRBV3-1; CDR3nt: TGTGCCAGCAGCCCTACGGGACAGGCTAGTGAAGCTTTCTTT; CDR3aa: CASSPTGQASEAFF
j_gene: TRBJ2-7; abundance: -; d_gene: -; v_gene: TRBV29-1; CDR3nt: TGCAGCGTTGAAGTCCCCACAGTCCTGGAGCAGTACTTC; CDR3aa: CSVEVPTVLEQYF
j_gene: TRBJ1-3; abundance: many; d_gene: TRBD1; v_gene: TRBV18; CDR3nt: TGTGCCAGCTCACCGAACAGGGGGTCTGGAAACACCATATATTTT; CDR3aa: CASSPNRGSGNTIYF
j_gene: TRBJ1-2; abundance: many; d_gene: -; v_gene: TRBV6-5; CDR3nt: TGTGCCAGCAGTTACTCAGGGGGGTCCTATGGCTACACCTTC; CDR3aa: CASSYSGGSYGYTF
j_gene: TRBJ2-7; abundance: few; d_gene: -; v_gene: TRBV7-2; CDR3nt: TGTGCCAGCAGCTTAGCCGGACTTGCCTACGAGCAGTACTTC; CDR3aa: CASSLAGLAYEQYF
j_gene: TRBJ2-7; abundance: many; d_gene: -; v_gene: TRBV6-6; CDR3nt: TGTGCCAGCAGTTTCCGGCAGTGGACCTACGAGCAGTACTTC; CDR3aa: CASSFRQWTYEQYF
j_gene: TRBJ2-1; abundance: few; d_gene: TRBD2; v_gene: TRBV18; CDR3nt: TGTGCCAGCTCACCACAGCGGGACCGATCCTACAATGAGCAGTTCTTC; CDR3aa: CASSPQRDRSYNEQFF
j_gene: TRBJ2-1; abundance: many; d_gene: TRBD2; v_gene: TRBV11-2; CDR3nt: TGTGCCAGCAGCTGGCTAGCGGGAGACGGCGATGAGCAGTTCTTC; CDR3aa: CASSWLAGDGDEQFF
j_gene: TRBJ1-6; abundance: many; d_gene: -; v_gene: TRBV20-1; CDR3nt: TGCAGTGCTAGAGGCCGGAGCGGATCACCCCTCCACTTT; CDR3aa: CSARGRSGSPLHF
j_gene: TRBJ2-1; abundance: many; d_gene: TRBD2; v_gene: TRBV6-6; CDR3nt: TGTGCCAGCAGTTCCCTCCTAGCGGGGCGGGGCAATGAGCAGTTCTTC; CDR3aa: CASSSLLAGRGNEQFF
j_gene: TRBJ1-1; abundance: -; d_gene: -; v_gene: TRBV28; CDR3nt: TGTGCCAGCAGTTCATCAGGGGACACTGAAGCTTTCTTT; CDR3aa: CASSSSGDTEAFF
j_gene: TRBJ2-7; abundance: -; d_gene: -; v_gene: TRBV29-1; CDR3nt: TGCAGCGTCCAGGGGGGGACCCACGAGCAGTACTTC; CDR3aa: CSVQGGTHEQYF
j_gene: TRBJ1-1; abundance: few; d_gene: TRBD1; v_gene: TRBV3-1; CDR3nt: TGTGCCAGCAGCCCCCTCGACAGGGAGGCTTTCTTT; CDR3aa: CASSPLDREAFF
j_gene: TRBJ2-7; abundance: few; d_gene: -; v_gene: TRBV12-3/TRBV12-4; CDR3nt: TGTGCCAGCAGTTTTTCCAGCCAATACGAGCAGTACTTC; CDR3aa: CASSFSSQYEQYF
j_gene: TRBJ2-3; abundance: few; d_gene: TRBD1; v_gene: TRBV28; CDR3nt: TGTGCCAGCAGGCCAGACAGGGTACCTGGCACAGATACGCAGTATTTT; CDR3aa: CASRPDRVPGTDTQYF
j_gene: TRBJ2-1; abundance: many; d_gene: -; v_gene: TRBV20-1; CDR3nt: TGCAGTGCTATCCCTTTACGGGGGGCCCCCCGTTCCGAGCAGTTCTTC; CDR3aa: CSAIPLRGAPRSEQFF